This TCR beta chain emerged from a study of shared clonotypes between healthy human individuals. CDR3 length: 13 amino acids. V gave up 8 bases and J gave up 6 bases, with 17 bases separating them. Germline loops: CDR1 MNHNY, CDR2 SVGAGI (reference sequence). Clones were read by immunoSEQ multiplex PCR, and TCRdb kept only the in-frame ones, dropping some. Of over 950,000 clones detected, approximately 77% appear once; the ten largest clones hold 0.89%. This rearrangement joins TRBV6-6 to TRBJ2-7; D is unresolved. This receptor was identified in a man between 18 and 29 years old in good health. Some clones in this sample may be carry-over from other donors' samples. Source material: memory CD4+ T cells from PBMCs. Subset described: CD45RA-negative fraction. For the CDR3, the DNA is TGTGCCAGCGGAAACTACCCGGGTGGCGAGCAGTACTTC. This gives the protein CASGNYPGGEQYF.